The source of this T cell receptor beta chain is a study of T-cell memory formation after mild COVID-19. Broader study findings: The SARS-CoV-2 specificity of second-wave clones reaching peak at day 37 remained unverified. Later expanders leaned CD4+, whereas clones that contracted between day 15 and 85 were balanced CD4/CD8.

A word on this clonotype: The target antigen is unknown.

TCRdb ran MiXCR on the 5' RACE reads and lists one entry per CDR3 protein. The data contain hundreds of thousands of distinct CDR3 sequences, around 21% of them singletons. The CDR3 loop spans 14 amino acids. Germline CDR1 and CDR2: SEHNR and FQNEAQ (reference sequence). Trimming took 4 bases from V and 8 from J; bases not matched to a gene: 5. The receptor's source is an adult woman who had mild COVID-19 (a few samples of this study predate the infection). Cell type and time point are not known. Sequencing was carried out using PBMCs or a T cell subset sorted from them (not recorded which). The gene calls are TRBV7-9 and TRBJ1-3, with 10 bases identical to TRBD1. CDR3 nucleotide sequence: TGTGCCAGCAGCTCTAAAGGACAGGGGGACACCATATATTTT. Protein product: CASSSKGQGDTIYF.